This T cell receptor beta chain was identified during a study of naive and memory T cell subsets. Remarks on this clonotype: The antigen is not known.

Overall study findings and caveats: Naive repertoires, especially CD8, held a few larger clonotypes, possibly memory cells re-expressing CD45RA.

The beta constant-region primer was an equimolar mix of two oligonucleotides covering TRBC1 and TRBC2. Four rounds of PCR amplified the ligated cDNA using nested alpha and beta constant-region primers plus SP2. From the UMI-ligation and nested PCR reads, TCRdb called clonotypes with MiXCR, one entry per CDR3 protein. The repertoire holds some 82,000 distinct CDR3 sequences, with over 9% as singletons. This TCR came from a human donor in good health. Material for sequencing was naive CD8+ T cells from blood.

The CDR3 DNA follows: TGTGCCAGCAGCCAAGTTGGGGCGGAGGAGACCCAGTACTTC. Translating it yields CASSQVGAEETQYF. This chain uses TRBV14 with TRBJ2-5; possibly TRBD1 for D (5 bases). The CDR3 has 14 amino acids. V was cut by 1 base and J by 5 bases, with 11 bases left in between. Germline V gene lookup returns CDR1 SGHDN and CDR2 FVKESK.